This TCR beta chain is from a study of blood T cell repertoires in COVID-19. Overall study context: COVID-19 samples from acute and convalescent phases originated in the United States, Italy and Spain. Sample material is recorded as cDNA or gDNA derived from T cells, B-cell-depleted T cells, or PBMCs.

In the original analysis: Amplified reference gene primers provided the basis for estimating nucleated cell counts. Assay: immunoSEQ multiplex PCR; the TCRdb copy retains only in-frame clones and omits some. V, J and clone size are those of that table, while D and trimming were read from the DNA. Here the sample spans a few hundred thousand clones, around nine tenths being singletons. Seattle patients were enrolled during active infection and followed longitudinally. Germline assignment: CDR1 KGHDR and CDR2 SFDVKD. The ends lost 2 bases at V and 2 bases at J; junction bases unmatched: 5. This CDR3 comprises 17 residues.

The specimen sequenced was peripheral blood. The receptor was isolated from a woman aged 60-75 years with COVID-19, enrolled during active disease. This chain uses TRBV24-1 with TRBJ1-5; 10 nucleotides align to TRBD1. CDR3 in DNA: TGTGCCACCAGTGATTCCGGGACAGGGGCCGGCAATCAGCCCCAGCATTTT. Its translation is CATSDSGTGAGNQPQHF.